Listed here is a single TCR beta chain. Its antigen is not identified. The sample originates from a study of T cells in localized non-small cell lung cancer. Study results and limitations: Uninvolved adjacent lung had the highest recorded T cell clonality, with tumor below it. Detection in adjacent lung was observed for a median around 55 of the top 100 tumor clones. A single tumor region was sequenced, leaving heterogeneity possible. In the blood, greater T cell density corresponded to longer overall survival.

This table comes from immunoSEQ multiplex PCR, and its TCRdb copy is limited to in-frame clones, with some not included. The profile shows around 64,000 clones, 70% to 90% of them singletons. Germline loops: CDR1 SGHAT, CDR2 FQNNGV. The length of the CDR3 is 13 residues. Trimming took off 2 bases at V and 6 bases at J, with 7 bases between the two ends. The clonotype originates from a man between 40 and 75 years old with stage I squamous cell lung carcinoma. V is TRBV11-2 and J is TRBJ2-2; perhaps TRBD2 as D (6 bases). Specimen: peripheral blood, collected before any cancer treatment. CDR3 bases: TGTGCCAGCAGCTTATGGAGGGCCGGGGAGCTGTTTTTT. Translated, it gives CASSLWRAGELFF. The full variable domain, rest sourced from reference TRBV11-2 and TRBJ2-2, is EAGVAQSPRYKIIEKRQSVAFWCNPISGHATLYWYQQILGQGPKLLIQFQNNGVVDDSQLPKDRFSAERLKGVDSTLKIQPAKLEDSAVYLCASSLWRAGELFFGEGSRLTVL.